Here is one T cell receptor beta chain with its context. This entry belongs to a study of blood T cell repertoires in COVID-19. Looking at the study overall: Sites across the United States, Italy and Spain contributed samples from acute and convalescent COVID-19. T cells, B-cell-depleted T cells, or PBMCs provided the cDNA or gDNA that served as material.

The CDR3 loop spans 15 amino acids. CDR1 and CDR2 from the germline V gene are SGDLS and YYNGEE. V shed 3 bases, J shed 3 bases, and the junction held 6 bases outside the gene matches. In the study's own analysis: The authors estimated nucleated cell counts from reference gene primer amplification. Assay used: immunoSEQ multiplex PCR; TCRdb lists only in-frame clones, some missing. The DNA gave D and trimming, while V, J and clone size come from that table. This table holds about 64,000 clones, around 83% found once. The sample taken for sequencing was peripheral blood. The chain employs TRBV9 and TRBJ2-1; TRBD2 matches at 7 bases. The receptor's source is a woman in her sixties or seventies with acute or convalescent COVID-19. CDR3 in DNA: TGTGCCAGCAGCGACTTAGCGGGTTACTACAATGAGCAGTTCTTC. This translates into CASSDLAGYYNEQFF.